These 23 T cell receptor beta chains were all obtained from the same sample, sequenced in a study of sequential checkpoint blockade in melanoma. The assay was immunoSEQ multiplex PCR, and TCRdb's table has in-frame clones only and misses some. The data hold 2,000 or so clones, with 40% to 65% observed a single time. Treatment meaning: randomized to nivolumab then ipilimumab (arm A) or the reverse (arm B). The sample in question was CD8+ T cells sorted from blood (inferred from file names), obtained from a patient given nivolumab and ipilimumab in sequence. Source of these receptors: a human patient with melanoma. Some clones in this sample may be carry-over from other donors' samples.

This clone was counted between two and nine times. V and J are TRBV4-1 and TRBJ1-1, with unresolved D. The CDR3 consists of 13 residues. Trimming removed 4 bases from V and 1 base from J, with 7 bases in between. Per the germline V gene, CDR1 is MGHRA and CDR2 is YSYEKL. The CDR3 is CASSPRENTEAFF. The CDR3 nucleotides read TGCGCCAGCAGCCCCCGGGAGAACACTGAAGCTTTCTTT.

This clone is medium-sized (0.01 to 0.1%). One end of the junction is discordant with germline, which a read error may explain. This rearrangement joins TRBV16 to TRBJ2-1; D gene uncertain. Per germline, CDR1 KGHSY and CDR2 FQNENV. This CDR3 is built from 12 residues. CDR3 sequence: CASSLSDNEQFF. The CDR3 bases are TGTGCCAGCAGCCTCTCCGACAATGAGCAGTTCTTC.

The chain couples TRBV5-4 to TRBJ1-2; TRBD1 agrees at 10 bases. The CDR3 length is 15 residues. From germline, CDR1 is SGHNT and CDR2 YYREEE (reference sequence). V shed 6 bases and J 3 bases; nucleotides not matched to a gene: 8. CDR3 bases: TGTGCCAGCACCGGGACAGGGGTAGCCCACTATGGCTACACCTTC. Protein product: CASTGTGVAHYGYTF.

The rearrangement uses TRBV5-1 and TRBJ2-7; a possible D gene is TRBD1 (6 bases). The CDR3 runs 14 residues. Trimming took off 0 bases at V and 5 bases at J, with 12 bases between the two ends. Germline V gene sequence: CDR1 SGHRS, CDR2 YFSETQ. The CDR3 nucleotides read TGCGCCAGCAGCTTGGGGGACACTGTCAACGAGCAGTACTTC. Translation gives CASSLGDTVNEQYF.

Turning to this clone: This clone may be a read error of a much larger clone one base away. In the same sample, other DNA sequences code for this CDR3. The V and J genes are TRBV6-4 and TRBJ2-1; the match to TRBD2 covers 10 bases. The CDR3 totals 14 residues. CDR1 MRHNA and CDR2 SNTAGT come from the germline V gene. CDR3 in DNA: TGCGCCAGCAGTGAGACTAGCGGGCACAATGAGCAGTTCTTC. As protein: CASSETSGHNEQFF.

The rearrangement joins TRBV5-4 to TRBJ2-1; D ambiguous. The CDR3 loop spans 14 amino acids. Germline values: CDR1 SGHNT, CDR2 YYREEE (reference sequence). V was trimmed by 0 bases and J by 9 bases, leaving 13 bases between them. The chain's CDR3 is CASSLGPSPIEQFF. The CDR3 DNA is TGTGCCAGCAGCTTGGGGCCCTCCCCAATTGAGCAGTTCTTC. The full variable domain, rest sourced from reference TRBV5-4 and TRBJ2-1, is ETGVTQSPTHLIKTRGQQVTLRCSSQSGHNTVSWYQQALGQGPQFIFQYYREEENGRGNFPPRFSGLQFPNYSSELNVNALELDDSALYLCASSLGPSPIEQFFGPGTRLTVL.

V gene TRBV6-4 combines with J gene TRBJ2-5; TRBD2 aligns across 11 bases. V lost 3 bases, J lost 5 bases, and 5 bases stayed unmatched. Per the germline V gene, CDR1 is MRHNA and CDR2 is SNTAGT. The CDR3 is 15 residues long. Here the CDR3 DNA reads TGTGCCAGCAGTGAATCTAGCGGGGGGCGTGAGACCCAGTACTTC. Its protein is CASSESSGGRETQYF.

The chain is built from TRBV7-6 and TRBJ2-5; D gene unclear. The V and J ends lost 1 base and 4 bases respectively, with 16 bases between them. CDR1 is SGHVS, CDR2 FNYEAQ, per germline. There are 16 residues in the CDR3. The DNA of the CDR3 is TGTGCCAGCAGCTTAGATGAGGCCCTGAATATAGAGACCCAGTACTTC. It specifies CASSLDEALNIETQYF.

This clone occurred a few times. This chain joins TRBV7-3 and TRBJ1-4; D unclear. The CDR3 contains 15 residues. Trimming cost V 2 bases and J 4 bases, with 11 bases left between them. Germline-derived CDR1 and CDR2 are SGHTA and FQGTGA. DNA of the CDR3: TGTGCCAGCAGCTTAGGAGGCCAGCATAATGAAAAACTGTTTTTT. Protein: CASSLGGQHNEKLFF.

The chain uses TRBV7-2 and TRBJ1-5; 12 nucleotides match TRBD1. CDR3 length equals 15 residues. Trimming removed 4 bases from V and 7 bases from J; junction bases left unmatched: 5. Germline CDR1 and CDR2: SGHTA and FQGNSA. For the CDR3, the DNA is TGTGCCAGCAGCTGGGGACAGGGGGCTTGGCAGCCCCAGCATTTT. Translated, it gives CASSWGQGAWQPQHF.

By share, this clone counts as large (0.1 to 1%). The V gene is TRBV7-2, the J gene TRBJ2-3; the D gene is possibly TRBD2 (5 bases). This CDR3 is 15 amino acids long. V dropped 4 bases and J dropped 4 bases, with 15 bases sitting between them. CDR1 is SGHTA, CDR2 FQGNSA, per germline. The CDR3 loop is CASSSPSLASDTQYF. DNA for the CDR3: TGTGCCAGCAGCTCGCCCTCCCTAGCCTCAGATACGCAGTATTTT.

V gene TRBV7-8 combines with J gene TRBJ2-3; 9 bases match TRBD2. The V segment lost 5 bases and the J segment 2 bases; nucleotides outside the gene matches: 14. CDR3 length: 18 residues. Germline CDR1 reads SGHVS; CDR2 reads FQNEAQ. CDR3 nucleotides: TGTGCCAGCAGCGCCCGCTACTTAGAGCGGGGGGTCACAGATACGCAGTATTTT. This codes for CASSARYLERGVTDTQYF. The full variable domain, rest sourced from reference TRBV7-8 and TRBJ2-3, is GAGVSQSPRYKVAKRGQDVALRCDPISGHVSLFWYQQALGQGPEFLTYFQNEAQLDKSGLPSDRFFAERPEGSVSTLKIQRTQQEDSAVYLCASSARYLERGVTDTQYFGPGTRLTVL.

The chain combines TRBV5-1 with TRBJ2-7, with 9 nucleotides matching TRBD1. J was trimmed by 6 bases and V by 2 bases; bases with no gene match: 12. In germline, CDR1 is SGHRS, CDR2 YFSETQ. The length of the CDR3 is 16 residues. The CDR3 DNA follows: TGCGCCAGCAGCTTATTTAGGGGACAGGGAGGGGGCGAGCAGTACTTC. Residues: CASSLFRGQGGGEQYF.

This clone was detected a few times. V and J are TRBV18 and TRBJ2-5; TRBD1 might be the D (6 bases). Trimming removed 6 bases at V and 4 bases at J, with 18 bases between. Germline V gene sequence: CDR1 KGHSH, CDR2 LQKENI. The CDR3 is 15 residues long. The CDR3 nucleotides read TGTGCCAGCTCCCCTCCCGCAGGGGTGGGAGAGACCCAGTACTTC. Protein product: CASSPPAGVGETQYF.

The chain has TRBV7-8 and TRBJ1-1; TRBD1 aligns across 10 bases. V lost 5 bases to trimming and J lost 4 bases; unmatched junction nucleotides: 4. The CDR3 spans 14 residues. Germline CDR1 SGHVS, CDR2 FQNEAQ. The CDR3 here is CASSRQGAGTEAFF. CDR3 in DNA: TGTGCCAGCAGCCGACAGGGGGCGGGCACTGAAGCTTTCTTT. The whole variable domain, filled in from reference TRBV7-8 and TRBJ1-1, reads GAGVSQSPRYKVAKRGQDVALRCDPISGHVSLFWYQQALGQGPEFLTYFQNEAQLDKSGLPSDRFFAERPEGSVSTLKIQRTQQEDSAVYLCASSRQGAGTEAFFGQGTRLTVV.

This clone was detected a few times. V usage is TRBV27 and J usage is TRBJ2-7; 8 nucleotides line up with TRBD2. V was clipped by 5 bases and J by 1 base; unmatched bases: 10. CDR1 is MNHEY and CDR2 is SMNVEV in the germline V gene (reference sequence). The CDR3 runs to 16 residues. Here the CDR3 reads CASSPLTTSESYEQYF. CDR3 in DNA: TGTGCCAGCAGTCCCCTTACGACTAGCGAGTCCTACGAGCAGTACTTC.

This chain joins TRBV25-1 and TRBJ2-2; no clear D gene. Germline V gives CDR1 MGHDK, CDR2 SYGVNS. The CDR3 has 12 amino acids. Trimming pared 3 bases from V and 5 bases from J, leaving 4 bases between. The CDR3, as DNA: TGTGCCAGCAGTGACCCGACCGGGGAGCTGTTTTTT. Its protein product is CASSDPTGELFF.

The chain recombines TRBV13 with TRBJ2-7; 8 positions agree with TRBD2. Germline CDR1 is PRHDT and CDR2 is FYEKMQ (reference sequence). The trim removed 6 bases at V and 1 base at J, leaving 11 bases unmatched. The CDR3 is 16 amino acids. CDR3 protein: CASSPLTTSESYEQYF. Written as DNA, the CDR3 is TGTGCCAGCAGTCCCCTTACGACTAGCGAGTCCTACGAGCAGTACTTC.

The rearrangement links TRBV18 to TRBJ1-5; D not certain. This CDR3 region has 14 residues. V was shortened by 3 bases and J by 8 bases, with 14 bases between the two germline ends. Germline CDR1 is KGHSH and CDR2 is LQKENI. The CDR3 DNA follows: TGTGCCAGCTCACCTAACGGCCCACTAGAGCCCCAGCATTTT. Its protein is CASSPNGPLEPQHF.

In its sample, this clone is medium-sized. This chain links TRBV19 with TRBJ2-7, with D perhaps TRBD1 (5 bases). CDR1 LNHDA and CDR2 SQIVND come from the germline V gene (reference sequence). V lost 3 bases and J 3 bases, leaving 9 bases between the germline ends. The CDR3 has 13 residues. The DNA of the CDR3 is TGTGCCAGTAGTATCTCCAGGGTCTACGAGCAGTACTTC. It specifies CASSISRVYEQYF.

For this clone: In the same sample, other DNA sequences code for this CDR3. This chain joins TRBV27 and TRBJ1-5; tentatively, D is TRBD1 (6 bases). CDR1 MNHEY and CDR2 SMNVEV come from the germline V gene (reference sequence). CDR3 length: 13 amino acids. V dropped 3 bases and J dropped 7 bases, with 10 bases sitting between them. CDR3 bases: TGTGCCAGCAGTTTTGGGGGGGCCCAGCCCCAGCATTTT. This translates into CASSFGGAQPQHF.

For this clone: At one boundary the junction diverges from the germline segment, which might be a read error. V gene TRBV7-8 combines with J gene TRBJ2-2; tentatively, D is TRBD2 (7 bases). Germline CDR1 and CDR2: SGHVS and FQNEAQ. This CDR3 contains 16 residues. The CDR3 reads CASTPGLGGNTGELFF. In DNA form, the CDR3 reads TGCGCCAGCACCCCCGGACTAGGGGGGAACACCGGGGAGCTGTTTTTT.

A remark on this clone: A far larger clone is off by one base, so a read error is likely. The rearrangement links TRBV4-3 to TRBJ2-2; perhaps TRBD2 as D (7 bases). Germline V gene sequence: CDR1 LGHNA, CDR2 YSLEER. The CDR3 is 16 amino acids. The germline V and J ends were trimmed by 8 bases and 1 base, with 17 bases remaining between them. CDR3 nucleotide sequence: TGCGCCAGCGCCCCCGGACTAGGGGGGAACACCGGGGAGCTGTTTTTT. This gives the protein CASAPGLGGNTGELFF.